One sample yielded the 9 T cell receptor beta chains listed below, sequenced in a study of response to subunit inactivated influenza vaccine. TCRdb reprocessed the RT-PCR reads with MiXCR, giving one entry per CDR3 protein. This sample has under 200,000 distinct CDR3 sequences; about 11% occur once, and the top ten carry around 40%. This sample comprised CD8+ T cells sorted from PBMCs, obtained around 25 months after vaccination. The receptor set was obtained from a man between 50 and 69 years old who received an inactivated influenza vaccine.

This clonotype was picked up many times. V is TRBV9 and J is TRBJ2-1, with 8 bases matching TRBD2. Per the germline V gene, CDR1 is SGDLS and CDR2 is YYNGEE. V lost 7 bases and J lost 5; bases outside the gene matches: 14. The CDR3 is 16 amino acids. The CDR3 sequence is CASSQASRGGDNEQFF. The DNA for the CDR3 is TGTGCCAGCTCCCAGGCTTCCCGGGGGGGCGACAATGAGCAGTTCTTC. Filled out from reference TRBV9 and TRBJ2-1, the complete variable domain reads DSGVTQTPKHLITATGQRVTLRCSPRSGDLSVYWYQQSLDQGLQFLIQYYNGEERAKGNILERFSAQQFPDLHSELNLSSLELGDSALYFCASSQASRGGDNEQFFGPGTRLTVL.

This sequence joins TRBV9 and TRBJ2-7; 12 nucleotides line up with TRBD2. The germline gives CDR1 SGDLS, CDR2 YYNGEE. The ends lost 4 bases at V and 2 bases at J; junction bases unmatched: 10. The CDR3 has 17 residues. The CDR3, as DNA: TGTGCCAGCAGCCCCGGGACTAGCGGGCTGTCGGCCTACGAGCAGTACTTC. As protein: CASSPGTSGLSAYEQYF.

J is TRBJ2-7 and V is TRBV5-6; 7 nucleotides line up with TRBD1. The CDR3 consists of 14 residues. Germline-derived CDR1 and CDR2 are SGHDT and YYEEEE. V lost 2 bases, J lost 2 bases, and 4 bases stayed unmatched. CDR3 sequence: CASSLEDRPYEQYF. CDR3 DNA: TGTGCCAGCAGCTTAGAGGACAGGCCCTACGAGCAGTACTTC.

This sequence joins TRBV9 and TRBJ2-2, with D perhaps matching TRBD2 (6 bases). Trimming stripped 0 bases from V and 3 bases from J, with 15 bases between. This CDR3 has 17 amino acids. The germline gives CDR1 SGDLS, CDR2 YYNGEE. The CDR3 nucleotides read TGTGCCAGCAGCGTAGATATCGGGGGAGTTGACACCGGGGAGCTGTTTTTT. Translated: CASSVDIGGVDTGELFF.

This clonotype has more than one count but fewer than ten. The chain combines TRBV20-1 with TRBJ2-7; D gene ambiguous. The CDR3 is 10 amino acids. V was clipped by 3 bases and J by 3 bases, with 3 bases between them. CDR1 DFQATT and CDR2 SNEGSKA come from the germline V gene (reference sequence). CDR3 DNA: TGCAGTGCTAGTGACTACGAGCAGTACTTC. This gives the protein CSASDYEQYF.

This chain links TRBV28 with TRBJ1-5; D possibly corresponds to TRBD1 (6 bases). This CDR3 spans 14 amino acids. Germline V gives CDR1 MDHEN, CDR2 SYDVKM. The V gene lost 10 bases and the J gene lost 0 bases, with 13 bases spanning the gap. The CDR3 nucleotides are TGTGCCATTTCAGGGGCCGATAGCAATCAGCCCCAGCATTTT. Its translation: CAISGADSNQPQHF.

The chain uses TRBV15 and TRBJ2-3; possibly TRBD1 for D (5 bases). V was clipped by 5 bases and J by 8 bases, with 20 bases between them. The CDR3 has 15 amino acids. The V gene's germline CDR1 is LNHNV and CDR2 YYDKDF (reference sequence). The DNA for the CDR3 is TGTGCCACCAGCCGCTGGGGCGGCCCCTCCCCTACGCAGTATTTT. Translating it yields CATSRWGGPSPTQYF.

This clonotype was seen a handful of times. This sequence joins TRBV7-6 and TRBJ2-7; 7 bases are a match to TRBD1. This CDR3 is 15 amino acids long. After removal of 1 base from V and 2 bases from J, the junction contained 5 bases not matched to a gene. Germline V gene lookup returns CDR1 SGHVS and CDR2 FNYEAQ. The CDR3 DNA sequence: TGTGCCAGCAGCTTAGGGACAGGCGACACCTACGAGCAGTACTTC. Translated: CASSLGTGDTYEQYF.

The gene calls are TRBV6-1 and TRBJ2-1, with a tentative D call TRBD1 (6 bases). V was clipped by 8 bases and J by 7 bases, with 12 bases between them. Germline V lookup: CDR1 MNHNS, CDR2 SASEGT. CDR3 size: 12 residues. The CDR3 loop is CASDHQGNEQFF. The CDR3 nucleotides are TGTGCCAGCGATCATCAGGGGAATGAGCAGTTCTTC.